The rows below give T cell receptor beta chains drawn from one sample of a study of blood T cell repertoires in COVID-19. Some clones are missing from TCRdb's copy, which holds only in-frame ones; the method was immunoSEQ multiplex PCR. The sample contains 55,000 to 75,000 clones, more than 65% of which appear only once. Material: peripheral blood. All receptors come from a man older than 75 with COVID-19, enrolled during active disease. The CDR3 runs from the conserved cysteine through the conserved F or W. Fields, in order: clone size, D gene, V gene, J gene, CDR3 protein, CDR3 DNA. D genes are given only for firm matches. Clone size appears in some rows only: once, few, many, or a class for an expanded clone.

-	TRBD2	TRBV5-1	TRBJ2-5	CASSLRGGRPEETQYF	TGCGCCAGCAGCTTGCGCGGCGGGAGGCCGGAAGAGACCCAGTACTTC
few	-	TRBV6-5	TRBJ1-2	CASSYYGGEYGYTF	TGTGCCAGCAGTTACTACGGGGGGGAATATGGCTACACCTTC
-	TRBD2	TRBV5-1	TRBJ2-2	CASSPTLGGDTGELFF	TGCGCCAGCAGCCCCACCTTGGGAGGGGACACCGGGGAGCTGTTTTTT
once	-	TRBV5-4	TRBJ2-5	CASSLDSAGIQETQYF	TGTGCCAGCAGCTTGGACTCGGCCGGGATCCAAGAGACCCAGTACTTC
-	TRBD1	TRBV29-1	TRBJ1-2	CSVEDPIRGQGYGYTF	TGCAGCGTTGAAGACCCCATCAGGGGGCAGGGCTATGGCTACACCTTC
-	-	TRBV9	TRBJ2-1	CASSRQNLYNEQFF	TGTGCCAGCAGCAGACAGAACCTCTACAATGAGCAGTTCTTC
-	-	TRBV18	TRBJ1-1	CASSRGGSGMNEAFF	TGTGCCAGCTCACGGGGGGGGTCAGGGATGAATGAAGCTTTCTTT
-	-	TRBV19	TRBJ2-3	CAREFHIGESSTDTQYF	TGTGCCCGAGAGTTCCATATCGGGGAGTCTAGCACAGATACGCAGTATTTT
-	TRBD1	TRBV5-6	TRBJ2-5	CASSSLDRGSPTQYF	TGTGCCAGCAGCTCTTTGGACAGGGGTTCCCCGACCCAGTACTTC
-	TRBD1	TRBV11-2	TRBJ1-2	CASSLIGTDTNYGYTF	TGTGCCAGCAGCTTGATTGGGACAGATACTAACTATGGCTACACCTTC
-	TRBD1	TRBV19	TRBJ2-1	CASSIPTGGGGNEQFF	TGTGCCAGTAGTATCCCGACAGGGGGCGGGGGCAATGAGCAGTTCTTC
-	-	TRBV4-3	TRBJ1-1	CASSQDPETEAFF	TGCGCCAGCAGCCAAGATCCCGAGACTGAAGCTTTCTTT
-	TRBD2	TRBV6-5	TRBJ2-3	CASGAGGLADTQYF	TGTGCCAGCGGCGCGGGGGGGCTCGCAGATACGCAGTATTTT
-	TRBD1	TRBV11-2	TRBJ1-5	CASSLEKRDRANQPQHF	TGTGCCAGCAGCTTAGAGAAGAGGGACAGGGCAAATCAGCCCCAGCATTTT